A selection of T cell receptor beta chains follows, all from one sample in a study of blood T cell repertoires in COVID-19. TCRdb's copy holds only in-frame clones and misses some; the assay was immunoSEQ multiplex PCR. The sample consists of fewer than 300,000 clones, over 70% of them appearing once. Source material: peripheral blood. Receptors were obtained from a woman between 40 and 55 years old who had recovered from COVID-19. CDR3s include the opening cysteine and the closing phenylalanine or tryptophan. Each record gives: J gene, V gene, clone size, CDR3 length, D gene, CDR3 protein, CDR3 DNA. The D gene is left open where the match is weak. Some rows mark clone size as missing; the rest say once, few, many or name a class of expanded clone.

>TRBJ1-2|TRBV7-6|NA|13|TRBD1
CASSPGTDYGYTF
TGTGCCAGCAGCCCCGGGACAGACTATGGCTACACCTTC
>TRBJ2-5|TRBV2|NA|14|NA
CASSEVVVQETQYF
TGTGCCAGCAGTGAAGTGGTAGTCCAAGAGACCCAGTACTTC
>TRBJ1-6|TRBV27|NA|14|TRBD1
CASSSQGAYSPLHF
TGTGCCAGCAGTTCTCAGGGGGCTTATTCACCCCTCCACTTT
>TRBJ2-3|TRBV6-2/TRBV6-3|NA|17|TRBD2
CASSYWTSGGSTDTQYF
TGTGCCAGCAGTTACTGGACTAGCGGGGGTAGCACAGATACGCAGTATTTT
>TRBJ1-4|TRBV9|NA|14|TRBD1
CASSVGTGNEKLFF
TGTGCCAGCAGCGTCGGGACAGGGAATGAAAAACTGTTTTTT
>TRBJ1-5|TRBV3-1/TRBV3-2|NA|14|NA
CASSQGGGNQPQHF
TGTGCCAGCAGCCAAGGCGGGGGGAATCAGCCCCAGCATTTT
>TRBJ2-4|TRBV4-3|once|15|NA
CASSQGGGPGNIQYF
TGCGCCAGCAGCCAAGGGGGGGGGCCCGGAAACATTCAGTACTTC
>TRBJ1-5|TRBV21-1|NA|14|NA
CARSPGQGYQPQHF
TGTGCCAGGTCACCGGGACAGGGGTATCAGCCCCAGCATTTT
>TRBJ1-6|TRBV3-1/TRBV3-2|NA|17|NA
CASSQRRESSYNSPLHF
TGTGCCAGCAGCCAAAGGAGAGAGAGCTCCTATAATTCACCCCTCCACTTT
>TRBJ1-1|TRBV19|NA|17|TRBD1
CASTRDRGWGMNTEAFF
TGTGCCAGTACCCGAGACAGGGGGTGGGGGATGAACACTGAAGCTTTCTTT
>TRBJ2-1|TRBV2|once|16|NA
CASRRALGASYNEQFF
TGTGCCAGCCGAAGGGCCTTAGGGGCGTCCTACAATGAGCAGTTCTTC
>TRBJ2-1|TRBV27|NA|15|NA
CASRPDSSRGNEQFF
TGTGCCAGCAGACCTGACAGCTCCCGGGGGAATGAGCAGTTCTTC
>TRBJ2-5|TRBV21-1|NA|13|NA
CASSNTGQETQYF
TGTGCCAGCAGCAATACAGGCCAAGAGACCCAGTACTTC
>TRBJ2-1|TRBV2|NA|12|NA
CAGLVSYNEQFF
TGTGCCGGACTCGTCTCCTACAATGAGCAGTTCTTC
>TRBJ1-2|TRBV6-5|NA|13|TRBD1
CASRDRDNYGYTF
TGTGCCAGCAGAGACAGGGATAACTATGGCTACACCTTC
>TRBJ1-1|TRBV6-5|NA|14|NA
CASRRAYVNTEAFF
TGTGCCAGCAGGCGGGCCTACGTGAACACTGAAGCTTTCTTT
>TRBJ1-3|TRBV5-1|NA|16|NA
CASSLTGSSSGNTIYF
TGCGCCAGCAGCTTGACAGGGTCTTCCTCTGGAAACACCATATATTTT
>TRBJ1-5|TRBV29-1|NA|13|NA
CSVGGGENQPQHF
TGCAGCGTTGGAGGGGGGGAGAATCAGCCCCAGCATTTT
>TRBJ2-5|TRBV7-7|NA|12|TRBD2
CACGGLAGHQYF
TGTGCCTGTGGGGGACTAGCGGGCCACCAGTACTTC
>TRBJ1-1|TRBV5-5|NA|14|NA
CASSLVTGGTEAFF
TGTGCCAGCAGCTTGGTCACAGGCGGAACTGAAGCTTTCTTT
>TRBJ2-2|TRBV15|NA|15|NA
CATSRGGGSIRELFF
TGTGCCACCAGCAGAGGGGGCGGCAGTATTCGGGAGCTGTTTTTT
>TRBJ1-3|TRBV6-6|NA|16|NA
CASSSPGRRSGNTIYF
TGTGCCAGCAGTTCCCCGGGGAGGCGCTCTGGAAACACCATATATTTT
>TRBJ1-2|TRBV5-1|NA|17|TRBD1
CASSFLVPGQGTYGYTF
TGCGCCAGCAGCTTTCTCGTCCCGGGACAGGGTACCTATGGCTACACCTTC
>TRBJ2-1|TRBV5-1|NA|16|TRBD2
CASSLFSSGAYNEQFF
TGCGCCAGCAGCTTGTTCTCTAGCGGGGCCTACAATGAGCAGTTCTTC
>TRBJ1-2|TRBV19|NA|14|TRBD1
CASRPRDREHGYTF
TGTGCCAGTAGACCTCGGGACAGGGAGCATGGCTACACCTTC
>TRBJ1-1|TRBV6-2/TRBV6-3|once|12|NA
CASSPRRTEAFF
TGTGCCAGCAGTCCGCGGCGGACTGAAGCTTTCTTT
>TRBJ2-7|TRBV10-3|once|13|TRBD1
CAISGTAYYEQYF
TGTGCCATCTCCGGGACAGCTTACTACGAGCAGTACTTC
>TRBJ2-1|TRBV9|few|15|TRBD2
CASSVGGLASNEQFF
TGTGCCAGCAGCGTAGGGGGACTAGCATCCAATGAGCAGTTCTTC
>TRBJ1-2|TRBV7-2|NA|16|TRBD1
CASSLVGGAGNYGYTF
TGTGCCAGCAGCTTAGTAGGGGGCGCAGGAAACTATGGCTACACCTTC
>TRBJ1-2|TRBV7-2|NA|14|NA
CASSLTDSVYGYTF
TGTGCCAGCAGCTTAACAGATTCCGTCTATGGCTACACCTTC
>TRBJ1-6|TRBV6-7|NA|18|NA
CASSYSYCLTPLNSPLHF
TGTGCCAGCAGTTACTCGTATTGTTTGACACCTCTAAATTCACCCCTCCACTTT
>TRBJ2-2|TRBV7-2|NA|16|NA
CASSPRGGGGTGELFF
TGTGCCAGCAGCCCCCGTGGGGGCGGAGGCACCGGGGAGCTGTTTTTT
>TRBJ1-2|TRBV18|NA|14|TRBD1
CASSLTGQNYGYTF
TGTGCCAGCTCACTAACGGGACAGAACTATGGCTACACCTTC
>TRBJ2-1|TRBV7-3|NA|15|TRBD1
CASSLGQGGHNEQFF
TGTGCCAGCAGCTTGGGACAGGGGGGGCACAATGAGCAGTTCTTC
>TRBJ1-2|TRBV11-2|NA|18|TRBD1
CASSERQGRILADYGYTF
TGTGCCAGCAGCGAACGACAGGGGCGTATTCTCGCTGACTATGGCTACACCTTC
>TRBJ2-3|TRBV2|NA|14|TRBD1
CASSRDRGPDTQYF
TGTGCCAGCAGTCGTGACAGGGGGCCAGATACGCAGTATTTT
>TRBJ2-7|TRBV10-2|few|12|NA
CATTGDDYEQYF
TGCGCCACCACAGGCGACGACTACGAGCAGTACTTC
>TRBJ1-2|TRBV6-2/TRBV6-3|NA|14|NA
CASSQRTDSYGYTF
TGTGCCAGCAGTCAGAGGACGGACTCCTATGGCTACACCTTC
>TRBJ2-1|TRBV11-2|once|13|TRBD1
CASRGQGFNEQFF
TGTGCCAGCAGAGGACAGGGATTCAATGAGCAGTTCTTC
>TRBJ1-6|TRBV7-8|NA|16|TRBD1
CASSRSGGLNNSPLHF
TGTGCCAGCAGCCGTTCAGGGGGCCTTAATAATTCACCCCTCCACTTT
>TRBJ1-1|TRBV4-2|NA|13|NA
CASSTRTDSGAFF
TGTGCCAGCAGTACTCGGACGGACAGCGGAGCTTTCTTT
>TRBJ2-7|TRBV6-5|few|11|NA
CASSDNYEQYF
TGTGCCAGCAGCGACAACTACGAGCAGTACTTC
>TRBJ2-1|TRBV13|NA|16|TRBD1
CASSSRDRGRTSEQFF
TGTGCCAGCAGCTCCCGGGACAGGGGGAGGACTAGTGAGCAGTTCTTC
>TRBJ1-1|TRBV11-2|NA|14|NA
CASSLLGQSNEAFF
TGTGCCAGCAGCTTGTTAGGACAGTCCAATGAAGCTTTCTTT
>TRBJ1-2|TRBV11-2|NA|15|NA
CASSLGFRQFHGYTF
TGTGCCAGCAGCTTAGGATTTAGACAGTTCCATGGCTACACCTTC
>TRBJ1-1|TRBV27|NA|15|NA
CASSFLQEGDTEAFF
TGTGCCAGCAGTTTTCTACAGGAGGGTGACACTGAAGCTTTCTTT